This T cell receptor beta chain was retrieved from a study of blood T cell repertoires in COVID-19 (dated by TCRdb to 2019 to 2021). Turning to the overall study: Samples covering the acute and convalescent phases of COVID-19 were provided by collaborators in the United States, Italy and Spain. A freely available public database, intended as a resource for researchers studying the immune response to SARS-CoV-2, is where the repertoires were released. Subjects who had been exposed to COVID-19, were actively infected with it, or had recovered from it provided the deeply sampled blood TCRbeta repertoires that made up the dataset. The prospective study material was composed of cDNA or gDNA derived from T cells, B-cell-depleted T cells, or PBMCs. Nearly every sample came with metadata listing a de-identified subject ID, COVID-19 status, age in years and sex. The samples were drawn from the first 160 participants of the ongoing ImmuneRACE study and from 1,200 or so subjects provided by 6 global collaborators. HLA class I and class II types, where available, came from metadata supplied by the sample provider rather than from assay-based typing. Broad study findings and their caveats: Clinical and demographic metadata were provided uncurated, with the amount varying by source and participant.

At one collaborating source in Seattle, patients were enrolled during active infection and were followed longitudinally through the course of disease. The collaborating institutions used their own protocols to collect whole blood in K2EDTA tubes. Collaborator samples were shipped for TCRbeta analysis as frozen whole blood, isolated PBMCs, or DNA extracted from either sample type. TCRbeta CDR3 regions were amplified from genomic DNA using the immunoSEQ Assay, a bias-controlled multiplex PCR. Regarding the original processing steps: Within the assay, amplification of reference gene primers was used to estimate how many nucleated cells each sample contained. To quantify the absolute abundance of each unique TCRbeta CDR3 rearrangement, sequence reads were collapsed and filtered. Productive Simpson clonality was computed per sample as the square root of Simpson's diversity index over productive rearrangements. The table comes from immuneACCESS by way of TCRdb, which keeps in-frame sequences with V and J called. Part of the clones is missing from these tables; in studies checked, under half for an unresolved V gene and the rest for unknown reasons. That table is the source of V, J and clone size, and D and trimming were worked out from the DNA. This sample comprises 200,000 to 250,000 clones, 86% of them detected only once. The ten largest clonotypes hold 11% of the sample.

With respect to this clone: This receptor's antigen is unknown. No much larger clone is present one base from it, and per-base qualities are unavailable.

Trimming removed 1 base from V and 9 bases from J; the gene matches leave 4 bases unexplained. From the cysteine up to the phenylalanine, the CDR3 has a length of 14 residues. Solely the CDR3 DNA is kept, with 42 bases framed from the first base. CDR1 SEHNR and CDR2 FQNEAQ were looked up in the germline V gene (reference sequence). Sequencing input: peripheral blood. The chain employs TRBV7-9 and TRBJ2-1; TRBD2 matches 9 bases in the middle. The source is a man in his fifties with COVID-19, enrolled during active disease. The DNA sequence follows: TGTGCCAGCAGCTTAGGCGGGAGGGAGGGTGAGCAGTTCTTC. Its amino acids are CASSLGGREGEQFF.